These T cell receptor beta chains were read from a single sample in a study of blood T cell repertoires in COVID-19. Repertoires were generated with immunoSEQ multiplex PCR, while TCRdb's copy carries only in-frame clones and drops some. This sample has roughly 100,000 clones, with approximately 84% found just once. The specimen sequenced was peripheral blood. All receptors derive from a human donor in a cohort sampled during active COVID-19. Both conserved end residues are part of each CDR3. D genes are given only for firm matches. For some rows the clone size is stated as once, few or many, or as a class when expanded; others skip it.

clone_size,v_call,j_call,d_call,cdr3_nt,cdr3_aa
NA,TRBV7-6,TRBJ2-5,NA,TGTGCCAGCAGCCTCAACACAGGGCCCCGAGAGACCCAGTACTTC,CASSLNTGPRETQYF
NA,TRBV7-3,TRBJ2-1,NA,TGTGCCAGCAGCCCAGGGGGGTCCTACAATGAGCAGTTCTTC,CASSPGGSYNEQFF
NA,TRBV5-1,TRBJ1-2,TRBD1,TGCGCCAGCAGCCCGCCCGGGACAGGGATCTATGGCTACACCTTC,CASSPPGTGIYGYTF
few,TRBV6-5,TRBJ1-5,TRBD1,TGTGCCAGCACTAGGGACAGGGGGCCTAGTCAGCCCCAGCATTTT,CASTRDRGPSQPQHF
NA,TRBV6-5,TRBJ1-2,TRBD1,TGTGCCAGCAGTTACTCGGCAGGGGGCTCCTATGGCTACACCTTC,CASSYSAGGSYGYTF
few,TRBV4-2,TRBJ1-5,TRBD1,TGTGCCAGCAGCCGGACAGGGCAAGATCAGCCCCAGCATTTT,CASSRTGQDQPQHF
NA,TRBV19,TRBJ1-1,NA,TGTGCCACCAGACAGGCCGTCGACACTGAAGCTTTCTTT,CATRQAVDTEAFF
NA,TRBV19,TRBJ2-5,TRBD1,TGTGCCAGTAGGGACAGGGGGCGCGGGGAGACCCAGTACTTC,CASRDRGRGETQYF
NA,TRBV5-4,TRBJ2-3,TRBD2,TGTGCCAGCAGCTTCGGGACTAGCGGGAGCACAGATACGCAGTATTTT,CASSFGTSGSTDTQYF
NA,TRBV4-1,TRBJ1-2,TRBD1,TGCGCCAGCAGCCAAGACGGTGTAGGGGGCGGCTACACCTTC,CASSQDGVGGGYTF
once,TRBV15,TRBJ1-2,TRBD1,TGTGCCACCGACAGGGCCCCTAACTATGGCTACACCTTC,CATDRAPNYGYTF
NA,TRBV18,TRBJ2-2,TRBD1,TGTGCCAGCTCACCCGGGACAGGGGACACCGGGGAGCTGTTTTTT,CASSPGTGDTGELFF
NA,TRBV7-6,TRBJ2-3,TRBD2,TGTGCCAGCAGCTTAGGGGCAGCGGGGGGCGCAGATACGCAGTATTTT,CASSLGAAGGADTQYF
NA,TRBV6-5,TRBJ2-1,TRBD2,TGTGCCAGCAGTCGACTAGCGGGGGGTGAGCAGTTCTTC,CASSRLAGGEQFF
once,TRBV7-2,TRBJ2-1,NA,TGTGCCAGCAGCCAAGACGCGGCCTCCTACAATGAGCAGTTCTTC,CASSQDAASYNEQFF
NA,TRBV6-6,TRBJ2-1,TRBD2,TGTGCCAGCAGGGCCGGGACTAGCGGATACAATGAGCAGTTCTTC,CASRAGTSGYNEQFF
NA,TRBV2,TRBJ2-1,TRBD1,TGTGCCAGCAGTGCCACAGGGGGGAATGAGCAGTTCTTC,CASSATGGNEQFF
NA,TRBV11-2,TRBJ2-7,TRBD2,TGTGCCAGCAGCCCCGGGAGGAGGGAGCACAGATCGGACGAGCAGTACTTC,CASSPGRREHRSDEQYF
once,TRBV4-3,TRBJ2-5,TRBD2,TGCGCCAGCAGCCAAGATAGGACTAGAGGATTTGAGGCGACCCAGTACTTC,CASSQDRTRGFEATQYF
few,TRBV3-1/TRBV3-2,TRBJ1-2,NA,TGTGCCAGCAGCCAAGGATCTCAGGGGCTAAACTATGGCTACACCTTC,CASSQGSQGLNYGYTF
NA,TRBV5-1,TRBJ1-4,NA,TGCGCCAGCAGCGCACAAACAGGGACGGGGGAAAAACTGTTTTTT,CASSAQTGTGEKLFF
many,TRBV11-2,TRBJ2-1,NA,TGTGCCAGCAGCACATACCACGGGGCCTACAATGAGCAGTTCTTC,CASSTYHGAYNEQFF